This T cell receptor (beta chain) was sequenced for a study of shared clonotypes between healthy human individuals (dated by TCRdb to 2018 to 2020). With regard to the full study: A few men and two women, aged 18 to 49 years, made up the cohort. To estimate repertoire size and how much clonotypes are shared between individuals, the study performed deep sequencing of blood TCR repertoires from roughly five healthy adults. To increase sequencing depth and limit assay-specific biases, different laboratories used diverse techniques to prepare libraries and sequence TCR repertoires. Per donor, leukapheresis produced somewhere between about 0.85 and 8.9 billion PBMCs. For each donor, CD4 naive and CD4 memory were each given three plates, CD8 naive was given two plates, and CD8 memory was given one plate. Broader findings and caveats from the paper: Sampling was restricted to blood, and TCR repertoires in tissue are likely to differ from TCR repertoires in blood. Estimated clonotype richness was generally larger for naive than for memory subsets. Across a few donors, approximately 5% of naive CD4, 3.5% of naive CD8, 2.3% of memory CD4, and 0.4% to 0.45% of memory CD8 clonotypes were shared. Even with the large sequencing depth, rarefaction of the sorted-subset datasets indicated that sequencing was incomplete. Higher generation probabilities were observed for clonotypes shared by all four sorted-subset donors than for non-shared clonotypes. Because the study included a small number of donors, the genetic and exposure-history diversity represented was limited. Pairwise subsampling indicated that sequencing depth was expected to affect the degree of clonotype sharing among donors.

Using the deep immunoSEQ assay, TCR CDR3 regions were amplified from genomic DNA by multiplex PCR. For each cell subset, the extracted genomic DNA was distributed evenly across all wells of several immunoSEQ 96-well plates, and each plate served as one replicate. For sorted subsets, 200 to 250 ng of genomic DNA, equivalent to around 30,000 T cell genomes, went into each replicate PCR. Purified libraries were measured with a Qubit 3.0 fluorometer, size-checked on a Bioanalyzer 2100, and measured again with the KAPA Library Quantification kit. Every immunoSEQ 96-well plate was sequenced on a separate single-read 150-cycle Illumina NextSeq 550 flow cell. The original pipeline was this. Because only junctional sequences without quality scores were contained in the immunoSEQ output, filtering matching that applied to full-length reads could not be performed. Sequences were annotated with PyIR, a Python wrapper for IgBLAST v1.9, and V/J genes and CDR3 were assigned using IMGT germline references. Reads with weak V/J assignments (E-value above 1e-6), missing CDR3, stop codons, out-of-frame junctions, or ambiguous translated residues were removed. V3J clonotypes were defined by identical inferred V gene, J gene, and CDR3 amino acid sequence. The percentage overlap between two repertoires was calculated by dividing the number of shared unique clonotypes by the size of the smaller repertoire. Repertoire richness was assessed with RTK rarefaction, the Chao1 estimator, and Recon v2.1 estimates of unobserved clonotypes. Generation probabilities were computed with OLGA for all TCRbeta clonotypes obtained by the gDNA method from a few donors. As stored in TCRdb, this immuneACCESS dataset retains in-frame rearrangements with V and J assigned. A fraction of the clones does not appear; measured against another copy, unresolved V genes explain less than half of the discrepancy, and the remainder lacks a known reason. The D gene and trimming were derived from the DNA, and the V and J assignments and clone size from that table. A total of 700,000 or so clones appear in this sample, approximately 79% of them only once. The ten biggest clones cover 1.8% of the sample.

The donors were healthy, HIV-negative adults with no recently reported acute infections or vaccinations. Only Caucasian adults living in Nashville, Tennessee, USA were represented among the donors. Magnetic negative selection was used to enrich CD4+ T cells, after which naive cells were positively selected on CD45RA and the negative fraction became the memory subset. Blood was collected by leukapheresis, and PBMCs were isolated by Ficoll-Histopaque density gradient centrifugation and then cryopreserved in liquid nitrogen vapor phase. Analytical flow cytometry was used to check the purity and quantity of each magnetically sorted T cell population. Each sorted fraction had its genomic DNA isolated and then quantified by UV absorbance on a Nanodrop 2000c. The CDR3 sequence holds 17 residues, the cysteine and phenylalanine included. The retained sequence is limited to the CDR3, 51 bases, with the frame set at the first base. CDR1 and CDR2, per the germline V gene (reference sequence), are SGHAT and FQDESV. V has 5 bases trimmed and J has 1 base trimmed; junction bases matching no gene number 12.

In regard to this clone: Its antigen is still unknown. Nothing much larger sits one base from this clone, and base qualities are not available.

This receptor chain uses TRBV11-1 and TRBJ2-7, and 9 junction bases match TRBD2. Sequenced input: memory CD4+ T cells sorted from blood. Reading the label with the study, this specimen's cell subset or site is: CD45RA-negative fraction. The clonotype comes from a young woman in good health. The nucleotide sequence reads TGTGCCAGCAGCCTCCGCGGGGCGGGAGGGCTATCCTACGAGCAGTACTTC. This yields the protein CASSLRGAGGLSYEQYF.